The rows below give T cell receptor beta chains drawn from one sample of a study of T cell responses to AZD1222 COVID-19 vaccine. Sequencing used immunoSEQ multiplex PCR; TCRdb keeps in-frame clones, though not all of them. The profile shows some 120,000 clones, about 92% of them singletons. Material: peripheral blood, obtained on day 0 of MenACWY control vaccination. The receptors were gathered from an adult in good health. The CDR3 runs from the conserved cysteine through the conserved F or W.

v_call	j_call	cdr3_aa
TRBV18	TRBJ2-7	CASSPPAGMASEQYF
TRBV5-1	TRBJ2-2	CASSFAAGELFF
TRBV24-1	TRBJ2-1	CATRHRDSRTNEQFF
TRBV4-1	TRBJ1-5	CASSQTGGNQPQHF
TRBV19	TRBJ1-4	CASSITGAEKLFF
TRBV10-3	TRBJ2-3	CAIRAGPSTDTQYF
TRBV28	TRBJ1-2	CASSYTSGQGVEGYTF
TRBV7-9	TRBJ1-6	CATQWDRDSPLHF
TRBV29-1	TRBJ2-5	CSVGLAGGGETQYF
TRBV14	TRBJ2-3	CASSQGTTTSDTQYF
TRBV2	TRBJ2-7	CASSGQGAREQYF
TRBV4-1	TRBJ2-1	CASSHSSGRVEQFF
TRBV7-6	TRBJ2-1	CASSQNGALANNEQFF
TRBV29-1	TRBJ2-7	CSVWGQSADEQYF
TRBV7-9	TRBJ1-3	CASSIGRGNTIYF
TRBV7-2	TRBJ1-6	CASSFSDGTGGSPLHF
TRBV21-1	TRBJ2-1	CASSKWLAGHKKSYNEQFF
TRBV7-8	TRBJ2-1	CASSLGTSGDNEQFF